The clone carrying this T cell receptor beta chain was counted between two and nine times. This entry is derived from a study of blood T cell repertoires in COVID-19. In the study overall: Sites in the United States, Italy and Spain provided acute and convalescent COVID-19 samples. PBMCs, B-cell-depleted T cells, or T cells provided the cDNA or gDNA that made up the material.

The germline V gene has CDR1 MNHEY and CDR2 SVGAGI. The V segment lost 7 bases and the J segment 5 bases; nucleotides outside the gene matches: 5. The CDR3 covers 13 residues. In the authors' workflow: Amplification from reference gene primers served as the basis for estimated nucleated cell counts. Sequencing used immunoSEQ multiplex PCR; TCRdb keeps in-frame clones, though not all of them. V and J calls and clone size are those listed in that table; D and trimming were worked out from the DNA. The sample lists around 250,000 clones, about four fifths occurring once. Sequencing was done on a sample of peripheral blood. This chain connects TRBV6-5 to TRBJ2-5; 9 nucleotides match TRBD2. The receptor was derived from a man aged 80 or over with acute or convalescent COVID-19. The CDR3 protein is CASTLRGGETQYF. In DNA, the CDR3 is TGTGCCAGCACGCTGCGGGGGGGGGAGACCCAGTACTTC.